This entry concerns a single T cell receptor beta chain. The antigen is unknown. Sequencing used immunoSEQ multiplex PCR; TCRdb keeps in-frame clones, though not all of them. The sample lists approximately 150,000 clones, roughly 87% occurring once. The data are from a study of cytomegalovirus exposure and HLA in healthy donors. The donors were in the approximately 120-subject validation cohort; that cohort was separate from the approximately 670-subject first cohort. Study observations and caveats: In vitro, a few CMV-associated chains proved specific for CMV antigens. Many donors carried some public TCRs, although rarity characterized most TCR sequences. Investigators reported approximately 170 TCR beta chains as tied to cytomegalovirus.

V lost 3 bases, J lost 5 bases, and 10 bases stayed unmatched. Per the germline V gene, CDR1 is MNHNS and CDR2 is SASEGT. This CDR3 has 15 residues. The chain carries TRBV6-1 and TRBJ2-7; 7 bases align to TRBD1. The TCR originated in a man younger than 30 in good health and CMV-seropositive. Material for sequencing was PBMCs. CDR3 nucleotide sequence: TGTGCCAGCAGTGAGACAGGGTTGAGGGTCCACGAGCAGTACTTC. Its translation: CASSETGLRVHEQYF.